A single sample gave rise to the 22 T cell receptor beta chains below, sequenced in a study of T cell responses to AZD1222 COVID-19 vaccine. Repertoires were generated with immunoSEQ multiplex PCR, while TCRdb's copy carries only in-frame clones and drops some. This table has 90,000 to 120,000 clones, around 89% appearing once. The sequencing used peripheral blood, collected on day 0 of AZD1222 vaccination. The source is an adult in good health.

The chain is built from TRBV5-1 and TRBJ1-3, with a weak D call TRBD1 (5 bases). This CDR3 region has 17 residues. Germline CDR1 is SGHRS and CDR2 is YFSETQ. V lost 4 bases to trimming and J lost 2 bases, with 19 bases between them. The DNA of the CDR3 is TGCGCCAGCAGCCCGACTTACCGCAGGGTTACTGGAAACACCATATATTTT. Protein product: CASSPTYRRVTGNTIYF.

V is TRBV19 and J is TRBJ1-5, with 8 bases fitting TRBD1. From germline, CDR1 is LNHDA and CDR2 SQIVND (reference sequence). The CDR3 spans 14 residues. With V trimmed by 7 bases and J by 0 bases, 2 bases remained unmatched. CDR3 amino acids: CASNRGDSNQPQHF. CDR3 sequence (DNA): TGTGCCAGTAACAGGGGGGATAGCAATCAGCCCCAGCATTTT.

This sequence joins TRBV7-3 and TRBJ2-2; TRBD2 matches at 11 bases. This CDR3 is 16 amino acids long. Germline trimming cut 4 bases from V and 4 bases from J; bases unmatched to any gene: 5. Per the germline V gene, CDR1 is SGHTA and CDR2 is FQGTGA. CDR3 sequence (DNA): TGTGCCAGCAGCTCCACTACTAGCGGGGGCACCGGGGAGCTGTTTTTT. This encodes CASSSTTSGGTGELFF.

The J gene is TRBJ2-6, the V gene TRBV27; D possibly corresponds to TRBD1 (6 bases). V gave up 7 bases and J gave up 1 base, with 17 bases separating them. The CDR3 extends over 17 amino acids. CDR1 and CDR2 from the germline V gene are MNHEY and SMNVEV (reference sequence). In nucleotides, the CDR3 is TGTGCCAGCACCATCTCCGGGACACAATCTGGGGCCAACGTCCTGACTTTC. It is translated as CASTISGTQSGANVLTF.

The chain links TRBV5-4 to TRBJ2-7; D is ambiguous. CDR1 is SGHNT, CDR2 YYREEE, per germline (reference sequence). This CDR3 spans 13 amino acids. The V end lost 3 bases, the J end lost 2 bases, and 9 bases lay between the germline ends. The CDR3 is CASSSGSTYEQYF. For the CDR3, the DNA is TGTGCCAGCAGCTCCGGGTCAACCTACGAGCAGTACTTC.

This chain connects TRBV23-1 to TRBJ2-3, with D unclear. TRBV23-1 belongs to the ORF category, with a function that is uncertain. Trimming removed 3 bases from V and 0 bases from J, with 16 bases in between. The CDR3 has 17 amino acids. The CDR3 DNA reads TGCGCCAGCAGTCATTTGTCCCCACAGACCAGCACAGATACGCAGTATTTT. Translating it yields CASSHLSPQTSTDTQYF.

This clone occurred once. The V call is TRBV7-2, the J call TRBJ2-2; 11 bases match TRBD2. Germline V gene lookup returns CDR1 SGHTA and CDR2 FQGNSA. The CDR3 has 18 residues. J gave up 0 bases and V 6 bases, and 9 bases lay outside the gene matches. The CDR3 nucleotides read TGTGCCAGCAGATCACCCGGGACTAGCGGTCCGAACACCGGGGAGCTGTTTTTT. Translating gives CASRSPGTSGPNTGELFF.

The genes are TRBV28 and TRBJ2-5; D possibly corresponds to TRBD2 (5 bases). This CDR3 is 12 amino acids long. V dropped 2 bases and J dropped 5 bases, with 6 bases sitting between them. In germline, CDR1 is MDHEN, CDR2 SYDVKM. The CDR3 sequence is CASSLIAETQYF. CDR3 sequence (DNA): TGTGCCAGCAGTTTAATAGCGGAGACCCAGTACTTC.

The chain carries TRBV21-1 and TRBJ2-1. TRBV21-1 is given as a pseudogene. This CDR3 is built from 16 residues. CDR3 region: CASSKSGHGPYNEQFF. Here the CDR3 DNA reads TGTGCCAGCAGCAAATCCGGCCATGGCCCCTACAATGAGCAGTTCTTC.

The genes are TRBV7-3 and TRBJ1-3, with TRBD1 as a possible D gene (5 bases). Germline CDR1 reads SGHTA; CDR2 reads FQGTGA. V was shortened by 2 bases and J by 0 bases, with 8 bases between the two germline ends. The CDR3 has 15 residues. The CDR3 DNA follows: TGTGCCAGCAGCTTATCGGGGGACTCTGGAAACACCATATATTTT. It is translated as CASSLSGDSGNTIYF.

The CDR3 here is CASTTNRGRGEKLFF. The DNA for the CDR3 is TGTGCCAGCACTACGAACAGGGGGCGAGGTGAAAAACTGTTTTTT. The V and J genes are TRBV28 and TRBJ1-4; 9 bases match TRBD1. Looked up from germline, CDR1 is MDHEN and CDR2 is SYDVKM. The CDR3 is 15 residues long. The V and J ends lost 7 bases and 7 bases, in that order; junction bases with no gene match: 10.

The chain is built from TRBV28 and TRBJ2-2, with D perhaps matching TRBD1 or TRBD2 (5 bases each). This CDR3 comprises 15 residues. In germline, CDR1 is MDHEN, CDR2 SYDVKM. V gave up 10 bases and J gave up 1 base, with 16 bases separating them. The chain's CDR3 is CATPSGTQNTGELFF. The CDR3, as DNA: TGTGCCACCCCCTCCGGGACCCAGAACACCGGGGAGCTGTTTTTT.

The rearrangement links TRBV7-9 to TRBJ2-6; tentative D call: TRBD1 (5 bases). This CDR3 is built from 18 residues. V lost 0 bases to trimming and J lost 4 bases, with 16 bases between them. Per germline, CDR1 SEHNR and CDR2 FQNEAQ (reference sequence). The CDR3 spells CASSLALGRGSGANVLTF. CDR3 DNA: TGTGCCAGCAGCTTAGCGTTAGGAAGGGGATCCGGGGCCAACGTCCTGACTTTC.

The chain joins TRBV7-9 to TRBJ2-1; D possibly uses TRBD1 or TRBD2 (6 bases each). Germline CDR1 SEHNR, CDR2 FQNEAQ (reference sequence). This CDR3 has 16 residues. With 1 base removed from V and 2 bases from J, the gap between germline ends came to 12 bases. CDR3 coding DNA: TGTGCCAGCAGCTTAGAGTTGGGGGGCCCCTACAATGAGCAGTTCTTC. This translates into CASSLELGGPYNEQFF.

V gene TRBV18 combines with J gene TRBJ1-1; D is ambiguous. Trimming left V 0 bases short and J 3 bases short, with 11 bases between. The CDR3 is 15 residues long. Germline values: CDR1 KGHSH, CDR2 LQKENI. The CDR3 loop reads CASSPPNRADTEAFF. The CDR3 coding sequence is TGTGCCAGCTCACCACCGAACCGGGCGGACACTGAAGCTTTCTTT.

The J gene is TRBJ2-7, the V gene TRBV5-1; D ambiguous. Germline CDR1 is SGHRS and CDR2 is YFSETQ. The CDR3 totals 13 residues. With 2 bases removed from V and 3 bases from J, the gap between germline ends came to 9 bases. The CDR3 loop is CASSFDGFYEQYF. CDR3 DNA: TGCGCCAGCAGCTTCGACGGATTCTACGAGCAGTACTTC. Drawing the rest from reference TRBV5-1 and TRBJ2-7, the complete variable domain is KAGVTQTPRYLIKTRGQQVTLSCSPISGHRSVSWYQQTPGQGLQFLFEYFSETQRNKGNFPGRFSGRQFSNSRSEMNVSTLELGDSALYLCASSFDGFYEQYFGPGTRLTVT.

This clone occurred once. The chain recombines TRBV19 with TRBJ1-1, with D perhaps matching TRBD1 (5 bases). Germline loops: CDR1 LNHDA, CDR2 SQIVND (reference sequence). Trimming took 3 bases from V and 4 from J, leaving 12 bases between them. The CDR3 sequence is 14 residues long. The CDR3: CASSMGGFLTEAFF. The CDR3 DNA follows: TGTGCCAGTAGTATGGGGGGGTTTCTCACTGAAGCTTTCTTT. Full variable domain (remainder filled in from reference TRBV19 and TRBJ1-1): DGGITQSPKYLFRKEGQNVTLSCEQNLNHDAMYWYRQDPGQGLRLIYYSQIVNDFQKGDIAEGYSVSREKKESFPLTVTSAQKNPTAFYLCASSMGGFLTEAFFGQGTRLTVV.

The chain recombines TRBV6-5 with TRBJ2-1; 13 positions match TRBD2. This CDR3 has 15 amino acids. CDR1 is MNHEY, CDR2 SVGAGI, per germline. Trimming cost V 5 bases and J 11 bases; bases outside gene matches: 9. CDR3 sequence reads: CASSIPGLAGTQQFF. In nucleotides, the CDR3 is TGTGCCAGCAGTATACCGGGACTAGCGGGAACGCAGCAGTTCTTC.

The chain has TRBV5-4 and TRBJ1-1, with 9 bases matching TRBD1. V dropped 4 bases and J dropped 5; count of bases not matched to a gene: 6. The V gene's germline CDR1 is SGHNT and CDR2 YYREEE (reference sequence). This CDR3 region has 14 residues. The CDR3 here is CASSEQGAWTEAFF. The CDR3 DNA is TGTGCCAGCAGCGAACAGGGGGCGTGGACTGAAGCTTTCTTT.

The V call is TRBV18, the J call TRBJ2-2; a weak D match, TRBD2 (6 bases). CDR1 is KGHSH, CDR2 LQKENI, per germline. This CDR3 is 14 amino acids long. The V end lost 4 bases, the J end lost 5 bases, and 11 bases lay between the germline ends. The CDR3 is CASSRGDRTGELFF. The CDR3 nucleotides read TGTGCCAGCTCACGGGGGGATCGGACCGGGGAGCTGTTTTTT.

The count of this clone is one. The chain couples TRBV6-2 or TRBV6-3 to TRBJ2-1; D gene unclear. Germline V gene data show CDR1 as MNHEY and CDR2 as SVGEGT. This CDR3 region has 11 residues. V lost 5 bases to trimming and J lost 4 bases, with 3 bases between them. As DNA, the CDR3 is TGTGCCAGCAGTCTTTACAATGAGCAGTTCTTC. It is translated as CASSLYNEQFF.

V gene TRBV12-3 or TRBV12-4 combines with J gene TRBJ1-2; D gene uncertain. V was clipped by 6 bases and J by 5 bases, with 10 bases between them. The CDR3 is 12 residues long. This CDR3 is CASSRISYGYTF. The CDR3 DNA reads TGTGCCAGCAGCCGGATATCTTATGGCTACACCTTC.